This T cell receptor (beta chain) was documented in a study of T-cell memory formation after mild COVID-19. Across the study: Largely donor-specific sequence clusters came from two donors. Regarding the study as a whole: In pre-infection memory, a portion of responding clones appeared, which suggested that cross-reactive memory joined. While clones contracting from day 15 to 85 were balanced between CD4 and CD8, later expanders leaned CD4+.

TCRdb reprocessed the 5' RACE reads with MiXCR, giving one entry per CDR3 protein. The sample has a few hundred thousand distinct CDR3 sequences, over 8.5% seen once. Germline V gives CDR1 SEHNR, CDR2 FQNEAQ (reference sequence). This CDR3 is built from 14 residues. V was trimmed by 2 bases and J by 1 base, leaving 7 bases between them. This clonotype occurred many times. Its antigen is not identified. The chain joins TRBV7-9 to TRBJ2-3; D is perhaps TRBD1 or TRBD2 (5 bases each). The sample consisted of PBMCs or a T cell subset sorted from them (not recorded which). The sequence came from a man aged 18 to 35 who had mild COVID-19 (a few samples of this study predate the infection). Cell type and time point are not known. This chain's CDR3 is CASSLMGGTDTQYF. The CDR3 DNA follows: TGTGCCAGCAGCTTAATGGGGGGCACAGATACGCAGTATTTT. Supplemented by reference TRBV7-9 and TRBJ2-3, the full variable domain reads DTGVSQNPRHKITKRGQNVTFRCDPISEHNRLYWYRQTLGQGPEFLTYFQNEAQLEKSRLLSDRFSAERPKGSFSTLEIQRTEQGDSAMYLCASSLMGGTDTQYFGPGTRLTVL.